This entry is about one TCR beta chain. What this receptor recognizes is not known. There are no base qualities to consult, and no much larger clone falls within one base. These data are taken from a study of blood T cell repertoires in COVID-19 (TCRdb year 2020). Broadly, across the study: Samples from collaborators originated in the United States, Italy and Spain and spanned both the acute and convalescent phases of COVID-19. The dataset comprised deeply sampled blood TCRbeta repertoires from subjects exposed to, actively infected with, or recovered from COVID-19. The material from the prospective study consisted of cDNA or gDNA derived from T cells, B-cell-depleted T cells, or PBMCs. Where available, HLA class I and class II types were obtained from metadata supplied by the sample provider rather than from assay-based typing. The repertoires were released in a freely available public database meant as a resource for research on the immune response to SARS-CoV-2. Sample metadata almost always included a de-identified subject ID, COVID-19 status, age in years and sex. Samples were obtained from the ongoing ImmuneRACE study (first 160 participants) and from approximately 1,200 subjects provided by 6 global collaborators.

TCRbeta CDR3 regions were amplified from genomic DNA using the immunoSEQ Assay, a bias-controlled multiplex PCR. The authors' analysis ran thus. The number of nucleated cells in each sample was estimated from the amplification of reference gene primers within the assay. To quantify the absolute abundance of each unique TCRbeta CDR3 rearrangement, sequence reads were collapsed and filtered. For each sample, productive Simpson clonality was calculated by taking the square root of Simpson's diversity index across productive rearrangements. The clones in this table, taken by TCRdb from immuneACCESS, are in-frame only. Not every clone is retained; where verified, under half of the shortfall comes from an unresolved V gene, and the cause of the rest is unknown. V and J calls and clone size follow that table, whereas D and trimming were derived from the DNA. Within this sample are over 200,000 clones, with over 80% of them counted one time only. 4% to 5.5% of the sample lies in the top ten.

The collaborating institutions used their own protocols to collect whole blood in K2EDTA tubes. Collaborator samples were shipped for TCRbeta analysis as frozen whole blood, isolated PBMCs, or DNA extracted from either sample type. The investigation overall reported the following: The quantity of clinical and demographic metadata differed by source and by participant and was supplied without curation.

The sequence derives from a human donor in a cohort sampled during active COVID-19. The specimen sequenced was peripheral blood.

In nucleotides, the sequence is TGTGCCAGCAGCGCACAGGGTCCCTCCTACGAGCAGTACTTC. Its protein reads: CASSAQGPSYEQYF. The rearranged segments are TRBV7-9 and TRBJ2-7; TRBD1 is possibly the D segment (6 matching bases). The V and J ends are trimmed by 5 bases and 0 bases, leaving 11 bases between them. The CDR3 contains 14 residues, cysteine and phenylalanine counted. Only the CDR3 DNA stays, 42 bases, in frame from base 1. The germline V gene (reference sequence) specifies SEHNR as CDR1 and FQNEAQ as CDR2. The entire variable domain, with the stretches around the CDR3 drawn from the reference TRBV7-9 and TRBJ2-7 proteins, is DTGVSQNPRHKITKRGQNVTFRCDPISEHNRLYWYRQTLGQGPEFLTYFQNEAQLEKSRLLSDRFSAERPKGSFSTLEIQRTEQGDSAMYLCASSAQGPSYEQYFGPGTRLTVT.